This section outlines one T cell receptor beta chain sequence together with its context. Its specificity is not known. Measured with immunoSEQ multiplex PCR; TCRdb has only the in-frame clones, and not every one. The sample includes 6,500 to 10,000 clones, around 85% seen only once; the top ten take 11% to 15%. This record comes from a study of chemoradiotherapy in HPV16-positive cancers. About the research overall: Candidate HPV-specific clones and shared TCR motifs came from a couple of HPV16-positive patients.

General study findings and limits: During treatment, candidate HPV-specific clones and E7-related motifs expanded in tumor.

The specimen comprised blood, sampled from a patient who underwent chemoradiotherapy. The source is a human donor with HPV-associated anogenital cancer.

In nucleotides, the CDR3 is TGTGCCAGCAGCTCTCAGGGAAACACTGAAGCTTTCTTT. Amino acid sequence: CASSSQGNTEAFF. The chain uses TRBV7-2 and TRBJ1-1, with D tentatively TRBD1 (5 bases). CDR3 length equals 13 residues. Germline values: CDR1 SGHTA, CDR2 FQGNSA. Trimming took 4 bases from V and 2 from J, leaving 8 bases between them. The variable domain in full, with the rest retrieved from reference TRBV7-2 and TRBJ1-1, is GAGVSQSPSNKVTEKGKDVELRCDPISGHTALYWYRQSLGQGLEFLIYFQGNSAPDKSGLPSDRFSAERTGGSVSTLTIQRTQQEDSAVYLCASSSQGNTEAFFGQGTRLTVV.